What follows are 23 T cell receptor beta chains derived from one specimen sequenced in a study of blood T cell repertoires in COVID-19. Measured with immunoSEQ multiplex PCR; TCRdb has only the in-frame clones, and not every one. Among some 89,000 clones listed, 75% to 95% were seen once. Sequenced: peripheral blood. These receptors all stem from a man in his sixties with acute or convalescent COVID-19.

The chain is built from TRBV15 and TRBJ1-2; TRBD1 agrees at 7 bases. V dropped 6 bases and J dropped 6; count of bases not matched to a gene: 10. Per germline, CDR1 LNHNV and CDR2 YYDKDF (reference sequence). CDR3 length equals 14 residues. CDR3 in DNA: TGTGCCACCAGAGGGGGCGGGCTCAGTCATGGCTACACCTTC. Protein product: CATRGGGLSHGYTF.

The chain joins TRBV6-5 to TRBJ2-1, with 10 bases lining up with TRBD1. The germline CDR1 and CDR2 sequences are MNHEY and SVGAGI. V gave up 10 bases and J gave up 2 bases; unmatched junction bases: 8. The CDR3 is 15 residues long. The CDR3 is CATLGDRGTYNEQFF. The CDR3 coding sequence is TGTGCCACGTTGGGGGACAGGGGAACCTACAATGAGCAGTTCTTC.

The V gene is TRBV4-2, the J gene TRBJ2-1; D perhaps matches TRBD1 (6 bases). V shed 1 base and J shed 9 bases, with 7 bases lying between them. The CDR3 loop spans 12 amino acids. Germline values: CDR1 LGHNA, CDR2 YNFKEQ. CDR3 sequence: CASSQAGAEQFF. The CDR3 DNA sequence: TGTGCCAGCAGCCAAGCAGGGGCTGAGCAGTTCTTC.

This chain joins TRBV6-1 and TRBJ1-4; 9 nucleotides agree with TRBD1. The CDR3 covers 14 residues. Trimming cost V 3 bases and J 6 bases; bases outside gene matches: 2. CDR1 MNHNS and CDR2 SASEGT come from the germline V gene. In DNA form, the CDR3 reads TGTGCCAGCAGTGAGGGACAGGGCTATGAAAAACTGTTTTTT. Translation: CASSEGQGYEKLFF.

The V gene is TRBV7-2, the J gene TRBJ1-1; perhaps TRBD1 as D (6 bases). The CDR3 has 15 residues. Per the germline V gene, CDR1 is SGHTA and CDR2 is FQGNSA. The V end lost 4 bases, the J end lost 5 bases, and 17 bases lay between the germline ends. DNA for the CDR3: TGTGCCAGCAGCTGGAAAACAGGGTTAGAGACTGAAGCTTTCTTT. Translating gives CASSWKTGLETEAFF.

The CDR3 DNA reads TGTGCCAGCAGCCCACGGGGGGGGGCCCATATCACAGATACGCAGTATTTT. Amino acids: CASSPRGGAHITDTQYF. The J gene is TRBJ2-3, the V gene TRBV5-4; 8 bases map to TRBD2. CDR1 and CDR2 from the germline V gene are SGHNT and YYREEE (reference sequence). This CDR3 has 17 amino acids. Trimming at V came to 4 bases and at J to 2 bases, leaving 12 bases not matched to a gene.

The CDR3 spells CASSEQGTEAFF. In DNA form, the CDR3 reads TGTGCCAGCAGTGAACAGGGGACTGAAGCTTTCTTT. The chain has TRBV2 and TRBJ1-1; TRBD1 is a possible D gene (6 bases). This CDR3 spans 12 amino acids. V shed 2 bases and J shed 5 bases, with 6 bases lying between them. CDR1 SNHLY and CDR2 FYNNEI come from the germline V gene.

This rearrangement joins TRBV5-1 to TRBJ1-4; 7 bases align to TRBD1. V shed 0 bases, J shed 8 bases, and the junction held 16 bases outside the gene matches. The length of the CDR3 is 18 residues. Germline V gene sequence: CDR1 SGHRS, CDR2 YFSETQ. CDR3 coding DNA: TGCGCCAGCAGCTTGGCCGGGCAGGGGGGCGGCTATCGGGAAAAACTGTTTTTT. Amino acid sequence: CASSLAGQGGGYREKLFF.

This clone was found once. The gene calls are TRBV19 and TRBJ2-2, with D hard to call. V lost 7 bases, J lost 2 bases, and 14 bases lay in between. This CDR3 spans 15 amino acids. Germline V gene data show CDR1 as LNHDA and CDR2 as SQIVND (reference sequence). The chain's CDR3 is CASIRSHINTGELFF. The DNA of the CDR3 is TGTGCCAGTATCCGATCCCACATAAACACCGGGGAGCTGTTTTTT.

The genes are TRBV5-4 and TRBJ2-6, with D perhaps TRBD2 (5 bases). Trimming took off 3 bases at V and 3 bases at J, with 10 bases between the two ends. In germline, CDR1 is SGHNT, CDR2 YYREEE (reference sequence). The CDR3 runs 15 residues. CDR3 in DNA: TGTGCCAGCAGCTCCCCCGGGGATGGGGCCAACGTCCTGACTTTC. Amino acid sequence: CASSSPGDGANVLTF.

This chain uses TRBV6-5 with TRBJ1-3, with 7 bases matching TRBD1. With 6 bases clipped from V and 4 bases from J, the junction kept 9 bases outside the gene matches. Germline V gene sequence: CDR1 MNHEY, CDR2 SVGAGI. The CDR3 is made up of 15 amino acids. The CDR3 here is CASRVTGMGGNTIYF. The CDR3 nucleotides are TGTGCCAGCAGGGTGACAGGGATGGGAGGAAACACCATATATTTT.

This clone was picked up one time. The gene calls are TRBV5-8 and TRBJ1-1; TRBD1 is a possible D gene (6 bases). The CDR3 totals 14 residues. The V and J ends lost 4 bases and 0 bases respectively, with 10 bases between them. Germline CDR1 SGHTS, CDR2 YDEGEE. The CDR3 reads CASSRTVMNTEAFF. CDR3 in DNA: TGTGCCAGCAGCCGGACAGTCATGAACACTGAAGCTTTCTTT.

The chain couples TRBV28 to TRBJ1-1; 11 bases fit TRBD1. The germline V gene has CDR1 MDHEN and CDR2 SYDVKM. The ends lost 4 bases at V and 4 bases at J; junction bases unmatched: 5. This CDR3 contains 15 residues. CDR3 bases: TGTGCCAGCAGTTCCGCCGGGACAGGGGGCACTGAAGCTTTCTTT. This sequence encodes CASSSAGTGGTEAFF.

The V gene is TRBV6-5, the J gene TRBJ1-1; D may be TRBD1 (5 bases). V was trimmed by 7 bases and J by 2 bases, leaving 14 bases between them. The germline gives CDR1 MNHEY, CDR2 SVGAGI. The CDR3 covers 14 residues. CDR3 amino acids: CASTLGDSNTEAFF. The CDR3, as DNA: TGTGCCAGCACCTTGGGGGACTCCAACACTGAAGCTTTCTTT.

This sequence joins TRBV12-3 or TRBV12-4 and TRBJ2-4, with D possibly matching TRBD2 (5 bases). The CDR3 totals 12 residues. V lost 3 bases, J lost 6 bases, and 6 bases lay in between. This CDR3 reads CASSFAGNIQYF. The CDR3 DNA is TGTGCCAGCAGTTTTGCGGGAAACATTCAGTACTTC.

On this clone: No DNA is shown, since the ends of the CDR3 on it are uncertain; the CDR3 is the one TCRdb lists. The chain links TRBV27 to TRBJ1-2; the D call TRBD1 from the table was never checked on the DNA. The CDR3 extends over 14 residues, inclusive of both ends. Germline lookup yields CDR1 MNHEY and CDR2 SMNVEV (reference sequence). This chain's CDR3 is CASSSSTGGYGYTF.

The rearrangement joins TRBV19 to TRBJ1-3, with 10 nucleotides matching TRBD1. The CDR3 has 15 residues. From germline, CDR1 is LNHDA and CDR2 SQIVND (reference sequence). Unmatched junction bases numbered 4, after V lost 5 bases and J lost 3 bases. The CDR3 loop reads CASSRQGASGNTIYF. The CDR3 DNA reads as TGTGCCAGTAGTCGACAGGGGGCGAGTGGAAACACCATATATTTT.

On this clone itself: The same CDR3 also results from other DNA sequences found in this sample. This chain links TRBV7-2 with TRBJ1-2, with D possibly being TRBD1 (6 bases). Germline CDR1 reads SGHTA; CDR2 reads FQGNSA. Deletions cut 3 bases from V and 2 bases from J, with 10 bases between. This CDR3 is built from 14 residues. The CDR3 nucleotides read TGTGCCAGCAGCTTCACAGGGCAAAACTATGGCTACACCTTC. It codes for CASSFTGQNYGYTF.

The chain employs TRBV30 and TRBJ1-2; no firm D call. V lost 1 base, J lost 2 bases, and 5 bases lay in between. CDR1 and CDR2 from the germline V gene are GTSNPN and SVGIG (reference sequence). The CDR3 is made up of 12 amino acids. The DNA for the CDR3 is TGTGCCTGGAGTGCACAGAACTATGGCTACACCTTC. Translated: CAWSAQNYGYTF.

The CDR3, as DNA: TGCGCCAGCAGCTCCAGCCGGACAGGTTGGAACACTGAAGCTTTCTTT. Amino acid sequence: CASSSSRTGWNTEAFF. V usage is TRBV5-1 and J usage is TRBJ1-1; TRBD1 matches at 7 bases. The CDR3 contains 16 residues. Germline CDR1 and CDR2: SGHRS and YFSETQ. Trimming cost V 3 bases and J 1 base; bases outside gene matches: 9. Looking up the rest from reference TRBV5-1 and TRBJ1-1 gives the full variable domain: KAGVTQTPRYLIKTRGQQVTLSCSPISGHRSVSWYQQTPGQGLQFLFEYFSETQRNKGNFPGRFSGRQFSNSRSEMNVSTLELGDSALYLCASSSSRTGWNTEAFFGQGTRLTVV.

This chain connects TRBV6-5 to TRBJ1-2; possible D gene TRBD1, 6 bases. There are 15 residues in the CDR3. Germline V gene data show CDR1 as MNHEY and CDR2 as SVGAGI. V gave up 4 bases and J gave up 4 bases, with 16 bases separating them. CDR3 loop: CASSSEARGAYGYTF. CDR3 sequence (DNA): TGTGCCAGCAGTTCAGAGGCCAGGGGTGCCTATGGCTACACCTTC.

This chain uses TRBV7-9 with TRBJ1-6; 8 bases fit TRBD1. Germline V lookup: CDR1 SEHNR, CDR2 FQNEAQ (reference sequence). This CDR3 is 17 amino acids long. J lost 5 bases, V lost 5 bases, and 11 bases had no gene match. For the CDR3, the DNA is TGTGCCAGCAGCCCCACAGGGGGAGAAGGGAATAATTCACCCCTCCACTTT. Its protein is CASSPTGGEGNNSPLHF.

J is TRBJ2-6 and V is TRBV19, with TRBD1 matching 8 bases. The V gene end was trimmed by 5 bases and the J gene end by 2 bases; junction bases not matched to a gene: 2. Per germline, CDR1 LNHDA and CDR2 SQIVND (reference sequence). The CDR3 is made up of 15 amino acids. This chain's CDR3 is CASSEDRAGANVLTF. DNA of the CDR3: TGTGCCAGTAGTGAGGACAGGGCTGGGGCCAACGTCCTGACTTTC.